This T cell receptor beta chain was sequenced during a study of shared clonotypes between healthy human individuals. Genomic DNA of each subset was evenly split across several immunoSEQ plates. Profiled with immunoSEQ multiplex PCR; TCRdb holds only in-frame clones, not every one. Here the sample spans around 2.1 million clones, more than 90% being singletons. Germline V CDR1 and CDR2: SGHAT, FQNNGV. CDR3 length: 12 residues. V was shortened by 5 bases and J by 9 bases, with 13 bases between the two germline ends. V and J are TRBV11-2 and TRBJ1-2; D gene unclear. The specimen was naive CD4+ T cells sorted from blood. The subset denotes: CD45RA+ positively selected. This TCR came from a young man in good health. The CDR3 protein is CASSPRAGSYTF. CDR3 DNA: TGTGCCAGCAGCCCGAGGGCAGGTAGCTACACCTTC.